This T cell receptor (beta chain) was found in a study of blood T cells in healthy people across ages. Broader study findings: It was not known whether donors were CMV positive (a possible confounder of expanded clonotype changes). While age rose, TCR beta diversity per million T cells dropped in a roughly linear way. No conclusive comparison of naive versus antigen-experienced cells was possible with unsorted PBMCs.

Germline CDR1 reads MNHNS; CDR2 reads SASEGT. The CDR3 spans 12 residues. V lost 6 bases, J lost 9 bases, and 12 bases lay in between. A second 7 to 11 cycle PCR used barcoded and J-beta primers. Each of the samples gave a minimum of 2.5 million paired-end reads that contained CDR3. TCRdb analysed the 5' RACE reads with MiXCR anew, one entry per CDR3 protein. The sample includes roughly 680,000 distinct CDR3 sequences, around 50% of them seen just once. The sample holds many counts of this clonotype. Its cognate antigen is unknown. The chain combines TRBV6-1 with TRBJ2-1; possibly TRBD2 for D (5 bases). The specimen was blood. This receptor was taken from a woman older than 75 in good health. The CDR3 region is CASRDSSIEQFF. The CDR3 region has the DNA TGTGCCAGCAGGGACTCTAGCATTGAGCAGTTCTTC.